This is a list of T cell receptor beta chains from one sample in a study of T-cell memory formation after mild COVID-19. TCRdb passed the 5' RACE reads through MiXCR, listing each CDR3 protein once. Of under 650,000 distinct CDR3 sequences detected, more than 15% appear once; the ten largest clones hold around 12%. The sample comprised PBMCs or a T cell subset sorted from them (not recorded which). The receptors originated from an adult woman who had mild COVID-19 (a few samples of this study predate the infection). Cell type and time point are not known. Both conserved end residues are part of each CDR3. A D gene is named only where the DNA matches it firmly. Clone size is given for some rows only: seen once, a few or many times, or a class if the clone is expanded.

d_call j_call clone_size v_call cdr3_nt cdr3_aa
TRBD1 TRBJ2-7 few TRBV7-9 TGTGCCAGCAGCCCGACAGGGGGCGACTCCTACGAGCAGTACTTC CASSPTGGDSYEQYF
NA TRBJ2-3 NA TRBV5-1 TGCGCCAGCAGGGAGTCCGGGGACCGCACAGATACGCAGTATTTT CASRESGDRTDTQYF
NA TRBJ1-3 few TRBV3-1 TGTGCCAGCAGCCTTGTCTCTGGAAACACCATATATTTT CASSLVSGNTIYF
NA TRBJ2-5 NA TRBV24-1 TGTGCCACCAGTGATTTTCCCGCGGGACTTAGGGAGACCCAGTACTTC CATSDFPAGLRETQYF
NA TRBJ1-1 few TRBV14 TGTGCCAGCAGCCAAGTCCCAGGGCTAGAAGCTTTCTTT CASSQVPGLEAFF
NA TRBJ2-5 NA TRBV7-9 TGTGCCAGCAGCCACCTTTTATACCGAAAAGAGACCCAGTACTTC CASSHLLYRKETQYF
NA TRBJ1-1 NA TRBV6-2/TRBV6-3 TGTGCCAGCGTTCTGGACAGAGACACTGAAGCTTTCTTT CASVLDRDTEAFF
NA TRBJ1-5 many TRBV5-5 TGTGCCAGCAGCTCCAATAGGGATCAGCCCCAGCATTTT CASSSNRDQPQHF
NA TRBJ1-2 few TRBV7-9 TGTGCCAGCAGCCTTAGACAGGCCTATGGCTACACCTTC CASSLRQAYGYTF
NA TRBJ2-1 many TRBV20-1 TGCAGTGCTACCGACCCGAGGGTAAATGAGCAGTTCTTC CSATDPRVNEQFF
NA TRBJ2-5 NA TRBV7-2 TGTGCCAGCAGCTTAGCGAGGGCCAGCGAGACCCAGTACTTC CASSLARASETQYF
NA TRBJ1-5 NA TRBV13 TGTGCCAGCAGCTTATGGGGTGAAGATCAGCCCCAGCATTTT CASSLWGEDQPQHF
NA TRBJ1-1 NA TRBV5-1 TGCGCCAGCAGCTATCAGGACCTCCGGAACACTGAAGCTTTCTTT CASSYQDLRNTEAFF
NA TRBJ2-7 few TRBV24-1 TGTGCCACCAGTGACAAAACAGGGAGCTACGAGCAGTACTTC CATSDKTGSYEQYF
NA TRBJ1-1 few TRBV5-1 TGCGCCAGCAGCTTGGCCGGGGACGGATTTGAAGCTTTCTTT CASSLAGDGFEAFF
NA TRBJ2-7 many TRBV12-3/TRBV12-4 TGTGCCAGCAGCCTGACAGGAACCTACGAGCAGTACTTC CASSLTGTYEQYF
TRBD1 TRBJ1-1 few TRBV6-6 TGTGCCAGCAGTCGATGGTCAGGGGGCCAGAACACTGAAGCTTTCTTT CASSRWSGGQNTEAFF
NA TRBJ2-4 few TRBV12-3/TRBV12-4 TGTGCCAGCAGTCCTACTAGCTCCTTAGCCAAAAACATTCAGTACTTC CASSPTSSLAKNIQYF
NA TRBJ2-7 few TRBV20-1 TGCAGTGCTCGAGAGATTACCTACGAGCAGTACTTC CSAREITYEQYF
NA TRBJ2-7 few TRBV15 TGTGCCACCAGCAGAGAAAGGCTTATCTCCTACGAGCAGTACTTC CATSRERLISYEQYF
NA TRBJ1-1 NA TRBV7-9 TGTGCCAGCATTGGGGGGTGGGGCACTGAAGCTTTCTTT CASIGGWGTEAFF
NA TRBJ1-5 few TRBV27 TGTGCCAGCAGTTTGGGGGTTGGACAGCCCCAGCATTTT CASSLGVGQPQHF
NA TRBJ2-6 few TRBV7-9 TGTGCCAGCAGACCCCGGGACGTTCATACCTCTGGGGCCAACGTCCTGACTTTC CASRPRDVHTSGANVLTF
TRBD2 TRBJ2-2 few TRBV7-2 TGTGCCAGCAGCTTAAGGGCGGGAGGCTTGAACACCGGGGAGCTGTTTTTT CASSLRAGGLNTGELFF
NA TRBJ2-3 NA TRBV4-1 TGCGCCAGCAGCCAAGATCCTGGACCCCGCATAGGGACAGATACGCAGTATTTT CASSQDPGPRIGTDTQYF
NA TRBJ2-1 many TRBV5-1 TGCGCCAGCAGCATGAGCGGGCAGGCCTACAATGAGCAGTTCTTC CASSMSGQAYNEQFF
NA TRBJ2-2 NA TRBV7-9 TGTGCCAGCAGCTACATAACGGGGGTCCGCCGGGAGCTGTTTTTT CASSYITGVRRELFF
TRBD2 TRBJ2-7 few TRBV6-2/TRBV6-3 TGTGCCAGCAGTGGACTAGCGGGAACCCACGAGCAGTACTTC CASSGLAGTHEQYF
TRBD1 TRBJ2-7 few TRBV2 TGTGCCAGCAGTGAAGCGCAAGTGACAGGGATTTTCTCCTACGAGCAGTACTTC CASSEAQVTGIFSYEQYF
NA TRBJ1-6 few TRBV6-5 TGTGCCAGCAGGTTTAGAGGGATTTCACCCCTCCACTTT CASRFRGISPLHF
TRBD2 TRBJ2-1 few TRBV7-9 TGTGCCAGCAGCCTAGAACTAGCGGCCATGAAGTTCTTC CASSLELAAMKFF
NA TRBJ2-1 NA TRBV18 TGTGCCAGCTCACCAGGGACCCCGGGGGAGCAGTTCTTC CASSPGTPGEQFF
NA TRBJ1-2 few TRBV5-1 TGCGCCAGCAGCTCGATGACGGGTGGCTACACCTTC CASSSMTGGYTF
NA TRBJ1-1 NA TRBV5-4 TGTGCCAGCAGCCCGGCGGTGGTGAACACTGAAGCTTTCTTT CASSPAVVNTEAFF
TRBD1 TRBJ2-2 few TRBV11-3 TGTGCCAGCAGCGACCGGGACAGGGTGGACACCGGGGAGCTGTTTTTT CASSDRDRVDTGELFF
TRBD2 TRBJ2-1 NA TRBV7-2 TGTGCCAGCAGCTTAGCCGGGACTAGCGGGTTTAGCTCCTACAATGAGCAGTTCTTC CASSLAGTSGFSSYNEQFF
TRBD1 TRBJ2-7 NA TRBV7-8 TGTGCCAGCACCCTCAGGGGGCTTAGCTCCTACGAGCAGTACTTC CASTLRGLSSYEQYF